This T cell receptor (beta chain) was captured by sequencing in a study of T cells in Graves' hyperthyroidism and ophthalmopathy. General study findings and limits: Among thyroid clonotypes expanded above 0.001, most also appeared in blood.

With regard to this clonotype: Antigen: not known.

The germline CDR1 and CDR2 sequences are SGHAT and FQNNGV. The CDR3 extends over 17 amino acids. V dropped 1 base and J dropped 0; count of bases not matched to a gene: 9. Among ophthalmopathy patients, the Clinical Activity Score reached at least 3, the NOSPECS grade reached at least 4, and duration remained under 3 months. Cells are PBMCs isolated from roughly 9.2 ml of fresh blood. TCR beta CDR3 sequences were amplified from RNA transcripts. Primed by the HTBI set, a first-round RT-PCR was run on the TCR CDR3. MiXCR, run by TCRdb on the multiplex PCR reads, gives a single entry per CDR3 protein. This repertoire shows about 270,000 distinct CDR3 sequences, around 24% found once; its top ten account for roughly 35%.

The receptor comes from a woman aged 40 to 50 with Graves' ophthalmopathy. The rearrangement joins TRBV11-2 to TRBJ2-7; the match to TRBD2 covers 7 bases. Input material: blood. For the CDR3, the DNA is TGTGCCAGCAGCTTAGTTAGGGCTAGCGGAGCCTCCTACGAGCAGTACTTC. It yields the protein CASSLVRASGASYEQYF. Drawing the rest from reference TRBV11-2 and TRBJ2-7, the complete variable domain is EAGVAQSPRYKIIEKRQSVAFWCNPISGHATLYWYQQILGQGPKLLIQFQNNGVVDDSQLPKDRFSAERLKGVDSTLKIQPAKLEDSAVYLCASSLVRASGASYEQYFGPGTRLTVT.